This T cell receptor (beta chain) is drawn from a study of T cell responses to AZD1222 COVID-19 vaccine. Whole-study findings and limits: Dominant CD4 TCR responses targeted spike regions 160-218 and 743-854. Donor demographics were predominantly white British with a female majority; clonal diversity may be underestimated.

This clone was seen a single time. Its antigen is as yet unknown. Trimming pared 5 bases from V and 7 bases from J, leaving 9 bases between. Germline values: CDR1 MNHEY, CDR2 SVGEGT. This CDR3 comprises 12 residues. This table comes from immunoSEQ multiplex PCR, and its TCRdb copy is limited to in-frame clones, with some not included. The data contain approximately 79,000 clones, about 86% of them singletons. The chain is built from TRBV6-2 or TRBV6-3 and TRBJ2-1, with D uncertain. This clonotype was sampled from an adult in good health. Sample: peripheral blood, taken on day 0 of AZD1222 vaccination. CDR3 sequence reads: CASSLRRNEQFF. Written as DNA, the CDR3 is TGTGCCAGCAGTCTCCGAAGGAATGAGCAGTTCTTC.